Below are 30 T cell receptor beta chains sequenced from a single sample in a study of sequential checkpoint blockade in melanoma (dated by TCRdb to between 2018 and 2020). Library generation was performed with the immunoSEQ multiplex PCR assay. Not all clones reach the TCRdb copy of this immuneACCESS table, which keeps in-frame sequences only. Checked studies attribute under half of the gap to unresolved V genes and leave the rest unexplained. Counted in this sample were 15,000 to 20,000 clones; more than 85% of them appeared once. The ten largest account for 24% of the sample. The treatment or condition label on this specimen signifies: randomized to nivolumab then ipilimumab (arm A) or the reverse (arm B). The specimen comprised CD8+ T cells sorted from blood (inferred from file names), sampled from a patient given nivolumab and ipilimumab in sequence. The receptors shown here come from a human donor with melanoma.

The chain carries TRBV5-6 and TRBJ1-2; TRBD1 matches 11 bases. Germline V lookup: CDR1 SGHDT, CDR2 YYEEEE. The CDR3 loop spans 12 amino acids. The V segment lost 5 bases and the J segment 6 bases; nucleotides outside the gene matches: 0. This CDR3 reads CASRGQGDGYTF. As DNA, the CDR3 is TGTGCCAGCAGGGGACAGGGGGATGGCTACACCTTC. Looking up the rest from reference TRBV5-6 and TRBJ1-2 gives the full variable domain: DAGVTQSPTHLIKTRGQQVTLRCSPKSGHDTVSWYQQALGQGPQFIFQYYEEEERQRGNFPDRFSGHQFPNYSSELNVNALLLGDSALYLCASRGQGDGYTFGSGTRLTVV.

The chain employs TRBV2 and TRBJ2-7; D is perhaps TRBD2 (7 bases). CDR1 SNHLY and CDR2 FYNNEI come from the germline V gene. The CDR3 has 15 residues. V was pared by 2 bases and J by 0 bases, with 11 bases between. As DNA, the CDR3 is TGTGCCAGCAGTGAACCAGCGGGACACTCCTACGAGCAGTACGTC. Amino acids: CASSEPAGHSYEQYV.

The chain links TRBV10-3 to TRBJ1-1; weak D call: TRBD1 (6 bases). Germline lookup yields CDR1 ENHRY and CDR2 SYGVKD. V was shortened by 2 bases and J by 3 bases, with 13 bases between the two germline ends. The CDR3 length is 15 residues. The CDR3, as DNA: TGTGCCATCAGTGAGCCACAGGGCTGGGACACTGAAGCTTTCTTT. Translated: CAISEPQGWDTEAFF.

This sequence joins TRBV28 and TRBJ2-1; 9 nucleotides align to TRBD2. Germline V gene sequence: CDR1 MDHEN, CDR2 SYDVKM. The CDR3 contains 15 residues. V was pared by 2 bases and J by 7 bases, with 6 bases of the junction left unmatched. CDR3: CASSLGSGGRNEQFF. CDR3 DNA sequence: TGTGCCAGCAGTTTAGGCAGCGGGGGGAGAAATGAGCAGTTCTTC.

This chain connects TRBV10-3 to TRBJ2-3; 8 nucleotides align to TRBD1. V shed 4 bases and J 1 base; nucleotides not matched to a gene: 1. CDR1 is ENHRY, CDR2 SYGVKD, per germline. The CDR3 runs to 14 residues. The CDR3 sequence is CAISAGQGTDTQYF. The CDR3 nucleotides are TGTGCCATCAGTGCGGGACAGGGCACAGATACGCAGTATTTT.

CDR3 in DNA: TGTGCCAGTAGTATAGGTTCAGGTCGCCACGAGCAGTACTTC. Translating gives CASSIGSGRHEQYF. This chain links TRBV19 with TRBJ2-7; no definite D call. Germline assignment: CDR1 LNHDA and CDR2 SQIVND (reference sequence). Trimming removed 1 base at V and 5 bases at J, with 12 bases between. The CDR3 covers 14 residues.

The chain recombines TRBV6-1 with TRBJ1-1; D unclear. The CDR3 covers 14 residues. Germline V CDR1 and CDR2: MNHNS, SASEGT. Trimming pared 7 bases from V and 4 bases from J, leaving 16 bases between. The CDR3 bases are TGTGCCAGCAATTGGCCCGCGGTGAGCACTGAAGCTTTCTTT. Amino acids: CASNWPAVSTEAFF.

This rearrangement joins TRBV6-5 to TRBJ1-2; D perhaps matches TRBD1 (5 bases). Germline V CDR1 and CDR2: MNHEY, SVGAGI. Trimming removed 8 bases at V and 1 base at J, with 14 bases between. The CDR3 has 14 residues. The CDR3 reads CASGRGADNYGYTF. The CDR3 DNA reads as TGTGCCAGCGGAAGGGGTGCTGATAACTATGGCTACACCTTC.

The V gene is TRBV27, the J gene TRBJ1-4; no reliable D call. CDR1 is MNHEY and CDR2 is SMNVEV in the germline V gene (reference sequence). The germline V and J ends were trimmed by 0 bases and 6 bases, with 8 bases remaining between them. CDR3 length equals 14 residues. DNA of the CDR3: TGTGCCAGCAGTTTATCGGGCGTGGATGAAAAACTGTTTTTT. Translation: CASSLSGVDEKLFF.

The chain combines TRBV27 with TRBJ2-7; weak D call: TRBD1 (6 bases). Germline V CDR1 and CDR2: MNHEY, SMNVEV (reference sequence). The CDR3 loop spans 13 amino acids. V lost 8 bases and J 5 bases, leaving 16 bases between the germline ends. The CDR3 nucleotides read TGTGCCAGCGGCATCATTGGGGGCGACGAGCAGTACTTC. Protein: CASGIIGGDEQYF.

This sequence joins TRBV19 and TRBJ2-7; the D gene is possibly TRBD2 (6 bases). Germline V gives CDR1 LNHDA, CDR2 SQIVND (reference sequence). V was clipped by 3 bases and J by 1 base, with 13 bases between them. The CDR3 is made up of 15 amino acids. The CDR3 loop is CASSMTIAVSYEQYF. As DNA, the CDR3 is TGTGCCAGTAGTATGACAATAGCGGTATCCTACGAGCAGTACTTC.

The CDR3 nucleotides read TGTGCCAGCTTATCCGGAGACAGGGCAGTCGAGCAGTACTTC. It encodes CASLSGDRAVEQYF. The gene calls are TRBV18 and TRBJ2-7, with 7 nucleotides matching TRBD1. CDR1 is KGHSH, CDR2 LQKENI, per germline. CDR3 size: 14 residues. The junction had 12 bases not matched to a gene; V was cut back by 7 bases and J by 6 bases.

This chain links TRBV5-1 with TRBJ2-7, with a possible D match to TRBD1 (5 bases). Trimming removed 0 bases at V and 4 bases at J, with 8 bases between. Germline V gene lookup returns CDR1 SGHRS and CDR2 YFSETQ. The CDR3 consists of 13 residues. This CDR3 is CASSLETVYEQYF. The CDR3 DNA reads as TGCGCCAGCAGCTTGGAGACAGTATACGAGCAGTACTTC.

Here the CDR3 reads CASSLGQGGQPQHF. The CDR3 coding sequence is TGTGCCAGCAGCTTAGGACAGGGTGGGCAGCCCCAGCATTTT. This rearrangement joins TRBV13 to TRBJ1-5; D perhaps matches TRBD1 (6 bases). Germline V gene sequence: CDR1 PRHDT, CDR2 FYEKMQ (reference sequence). The V and J ends lost 0 bases and 7 bases respectively, with 10 bases between them. This CDR3 has 14 residues.

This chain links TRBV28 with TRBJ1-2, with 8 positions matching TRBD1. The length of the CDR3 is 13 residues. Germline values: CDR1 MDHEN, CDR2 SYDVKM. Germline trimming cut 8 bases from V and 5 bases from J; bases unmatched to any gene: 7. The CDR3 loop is CASGLTGGYGYTF. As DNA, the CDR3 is TGTGCCAGCGGACTAACAGGGGGGTATGGCTACACCTTC.

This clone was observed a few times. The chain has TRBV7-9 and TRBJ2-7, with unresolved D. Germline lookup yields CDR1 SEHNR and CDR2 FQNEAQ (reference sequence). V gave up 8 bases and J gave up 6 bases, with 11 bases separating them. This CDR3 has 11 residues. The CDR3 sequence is CASGRGLEQYV. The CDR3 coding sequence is TGTGCCAGCGGAAGAGGTCTCGAGCAGTACGTC.

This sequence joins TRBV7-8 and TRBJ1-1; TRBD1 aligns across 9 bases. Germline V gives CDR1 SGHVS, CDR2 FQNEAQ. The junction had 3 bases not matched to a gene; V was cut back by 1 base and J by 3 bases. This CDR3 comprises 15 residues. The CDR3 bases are TGTGCCAGCAGCTTAGGTAGGACAGGGGACACTGAAGCTTTCTTT. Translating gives CASSLGRTGDTEAFF.

The CDR3 protein is CATSTRQGARSEQYF. The CDR3 DNA reads TGTGCCACCAGCACCCGACAGGGGGCACGGTCCGAGCAGTACTTC. The chain couples TRBV15 to TRBJ2-7; TRBD1 agrees at 10 bases. V lost 4 bases and J lost 6; bases outside the gene matches: 9. This CDR3 has 15 amino acids. Germline V gene data show CDR1 as LNHNV and CDR2 as YYDKDF (reference sequence).

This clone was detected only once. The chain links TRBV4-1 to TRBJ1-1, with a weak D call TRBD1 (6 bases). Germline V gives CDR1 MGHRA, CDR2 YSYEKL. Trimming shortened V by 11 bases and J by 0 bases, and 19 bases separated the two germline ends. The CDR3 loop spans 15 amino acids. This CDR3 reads CAAGTSTSMNTEAFF. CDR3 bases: TGCGCCGCCGGGACAAGCACCTCGATGAACACTGAAGCTTTCTTT.

The CDR3: CASVTGNTEAFF. In nucleotides, the CDR3 is TGTGCCAGTGTGACAGGGAACACTGAAGCTTTCTTT. The V call is TRBV25-1, the J call TRBJ1-1, with D perhaps TRBD1 (6 bases). Germline CDR1 reads MGHDK; CDR2 reads SYGVNS. V was clipped by 9 bases and J by 1 base, with 9 bases between them. The CDR3 loop spans 12 amino acids.

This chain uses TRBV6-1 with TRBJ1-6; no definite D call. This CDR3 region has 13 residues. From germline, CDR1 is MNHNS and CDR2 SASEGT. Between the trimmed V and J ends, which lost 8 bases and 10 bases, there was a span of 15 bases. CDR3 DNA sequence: TGTGCCAGCTGCCTATTCGGAGGGTCACCCCTCCACTTT. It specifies CASCLFGGSPLHF.

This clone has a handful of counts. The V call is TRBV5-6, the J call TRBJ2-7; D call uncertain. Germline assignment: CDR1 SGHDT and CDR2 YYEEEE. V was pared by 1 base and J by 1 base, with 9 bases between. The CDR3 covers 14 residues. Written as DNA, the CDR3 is TGTGCCAGCAGCTTGAACATAATTTCCTACGAGCAGTACTTC. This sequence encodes CASSLNIISYEQYF.

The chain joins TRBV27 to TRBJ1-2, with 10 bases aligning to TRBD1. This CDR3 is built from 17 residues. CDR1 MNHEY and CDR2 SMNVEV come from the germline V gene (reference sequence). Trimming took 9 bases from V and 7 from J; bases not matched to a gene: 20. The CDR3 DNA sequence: TGTGCCAGTACCAACCGCGGGACAGGGGAGGGGGTCGGTGGCTACACCTTC. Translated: CASTNRGTGEGVGGYTF.

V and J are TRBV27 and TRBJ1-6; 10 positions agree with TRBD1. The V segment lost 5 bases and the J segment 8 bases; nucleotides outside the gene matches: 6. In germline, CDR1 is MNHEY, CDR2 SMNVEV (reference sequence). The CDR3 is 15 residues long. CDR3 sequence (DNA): TGTGCCAGCAGTGCCTGGACAGGGGGGGATTCACCCCTCCACTTT. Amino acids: CASSAWTGGDSPLHF.

This CDR3 reads CASSASGSYEQYF. DNA for the CDR3: TGTGCCAGCAGCGCGAGTGGTTCCTACGAGCAGTACTTC. The chain combines TRBV5-6 with TRBJ2-7; D is unresolved. The V end lost 4 bases, the J end lost 1 base, and 9 bases lay between the germline ends. Per the germline V gene, CDR1 is SGHDT and CDR2 is YYEEEE. There are 13 residues in the CDR3.

CDR3: CAAVDSSYEQYF. CDR3 DNA sequence: TGTGCCGCGGTAGACAGTTCCTACGAGCAGTACTTC. The genes are TRBV6-5 and TRBJ2-7, with D maybe TRBD1 (5 bases). The CDR3 length is 12 residues. In germline, CDR1 is MNHEY, CDR2 SVGAGI. Trimming took 11 bases from V and 1 from J, leaving 12 bases between them.

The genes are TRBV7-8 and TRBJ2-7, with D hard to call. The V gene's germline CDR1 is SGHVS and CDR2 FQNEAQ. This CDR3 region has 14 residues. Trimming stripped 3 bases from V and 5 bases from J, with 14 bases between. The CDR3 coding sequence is TGTGCCAGCAGCTTTGTCCTCTTCGGAGACGAGCAGTACTTC. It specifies CASSFVLFGDEQYF. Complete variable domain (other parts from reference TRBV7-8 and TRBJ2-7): GAGVSQSPRYKVAKRGQDVALRCDPISGHVSLFWYQQALGQGPEFLTYFQNEAQLDKSGLPSDRFFAERPEGSVSTLKIQRTQQEDSAVYLCASSFVLFGDEQYFGPGTRLTVT.

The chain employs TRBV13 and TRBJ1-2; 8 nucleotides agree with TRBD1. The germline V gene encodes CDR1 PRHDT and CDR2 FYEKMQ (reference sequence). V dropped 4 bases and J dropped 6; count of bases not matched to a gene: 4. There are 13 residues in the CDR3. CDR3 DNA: TGTGCCAGCAGCTCCGGGACAGGTCATGGCTACACCTTC. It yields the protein CASSSGTGHGYTF.

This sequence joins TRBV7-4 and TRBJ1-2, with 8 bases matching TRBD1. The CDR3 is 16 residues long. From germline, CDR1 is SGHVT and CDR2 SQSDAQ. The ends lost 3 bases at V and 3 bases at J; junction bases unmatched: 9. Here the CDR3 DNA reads TGTGCCAGCAGCTTCGGTCAGGGGGCCGGATACTATGGCTACACCTTC. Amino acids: CASSFGQGAGYYGYTF.

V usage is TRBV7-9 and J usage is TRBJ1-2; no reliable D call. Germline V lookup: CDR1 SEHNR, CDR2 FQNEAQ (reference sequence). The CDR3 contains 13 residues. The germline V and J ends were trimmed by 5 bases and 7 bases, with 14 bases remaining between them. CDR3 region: CASSRGEVGGYTF. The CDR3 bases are TGTGCCAGCAGCCGTGGGGAGGTTGGTGGCTACACCTTC. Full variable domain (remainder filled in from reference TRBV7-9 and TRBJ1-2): DTGVSQNPRHKITKRGQNVTFRCDPISEHNRLYWYRQTLGQGPEFLTYFQNEAQLEKSRLLSDRFSAERPKGSFSTLEIQRTEQGDSAMYLCASSRGEVGGYTFGSGTRLTVV.